This T cell receptor (beta chain) was sequenced during a study of shared clonotypes between healthy human individuals. The wider study: Each donor contributed plates that comprised three CD4 naive, three CD4 memory, two CD8 naive and one CD8 memory.

Regarding this clone: What it recognizes is unknown. Distinct nucleotide sequences in the sample also encode this CDR3.

The repertoire was sequenced with immunoSEQ multiplex PCR; TCRdb's copy has only in-frame clones and lacks some. The table shows roughly 1,800,000 clones, with approximately 94% occurring only once. The CDR3 runs 14 residues. Deletions cut 4 bases from V and 3 bases from J, with 13 bases between. Germline loops: CDR1 MNHEY, CDR2 SMNVEV (reference sequence). Cells designated naive CD8 were CD45RO-negative and were positively selected for CCR7, with terminally differentiated effector memory CD45RA+ cells excluded. The donor cohort consisted entirely of Caucasian adults residing in Nashville, Tennessee. Regarding the study as a whole: Naive CD4 clonotype sharing across a handful of donors was around 5%.

The rearrangement uses TRBV27 and TRBJ2-7; D is perhaps TRBD1 or TRBD2 (7 bases each). This clonotype was sampled from a man aged 18-30 years in good health. The sequencing input was naive CD8+ T cells sorted from blood. The CDR3 region is CASSWTGGGYEQYF. The CDR3 nucleotides read TGTGCCAGCAGTTGGACAGGCGGGGGCTACGAGCAGTACTTC.